These 21 T cell receptor beta chains share one sample of origin, sequenced in a study of shared clonotypes between healthy human individuals. The protocol was immunoSEQ multiplex PCR, while the TCRdb copy is restricted to in-frame clones and leaves out a portion. Seen here are 1,400,000 or so clones, 97% to 99% observed once, and the top ten hold roughly 0.35%. The specimen sequenced was naive CD4+ T cells sorted from blood. Subset reported: CD45RA+ positively selected. Receptor source: a man under 40 in good health.

This clone has only one observation. The CDR3 DNA is TGTGCCAGCAGTGGACTAGCGGGAGCTTTTAATGAGCAGTTCTTC. Translating it yields CASSGLAGAFNEQFF. The chain couples TRBV6-4 to TRBJ2-1; TRBD2 aligns across 12 bases. Germline CDR1 is MRHNA and CDR2 is SNTAGT. With 4 bases clipped from V and 7 bases from J, the junction kept 5 bases outside the gene matches. This CDR3 has 15 residues.

The CDR3 region is CAISDVGLAGGNTGELFF. The DNA of the CDR3 is TGTGCCATCAGTGACGTAGGACTAGCGGGAGGCAACACCGGGGAGCTGTTTTTT. V is TRBV10-3 and J is TRBJ2-2; 14 positions match TRBD2. The CDR3 has 18 residues. The germline gives CDR1 ENHRY, CDR2 SYGVKD. Trimming took 3 bases from V and 2 from J; bases not matched to a gene: 5.

CDR3 protein: CASRPGTIRTQPQHF. The CDR3 DNA follows: TGTGCCAGCAGGCCCGGGACAATAAGGACTCAGCCCCAGCATTTT. This chain joins TRBV28 and TRBJ1-5; D perhaps matches TRBD1 (6 bases). Germline CDR1 reads MDHEN; CDR2 reads SYDVKM. The CDR3 contains 15 residues. Trimming pared 6 bases from V and 6 bases from J, leaving 18 bases between.

V gene TRBV28 combines with J gene TRBJ2-5; 9 bases agree with TRBD1. J lost 6 bases, V lost 5 bases, and 10 bases had no gene match. The germline gives CDR1 MDHEN, CDR2 SYDVKM. This CDR3 is 15 amino acids long. DNA for the CDR3: TGTGCCAGCAGTCCTCGGGACAGGGTCACGAAGACCCAGTACTTC. Protein sequence: CASSPRDRVTKTQYF.

The chain carries TRBV29-1 and TRBJ2-7; 16 bases line up with TRBD2. J gave up 7 bases and V 3 bases, and 9 bases lay outside the gene matches. The CDR3 length is 16 residues. Germline CDR1 and CDR2: SQVTM and ANQGSEA. The CDR3 DNA follows: TGCAGCGTTGAGTTGGGACTAGCGGGAGGGCCGGGGGAGCAGTACTTC. Translating gives CSVELGLAGGPGEQYF.

V gene TRBV10-2 combines with J gene TRBJ2-5, with D unclear. The V and J ends lost 4 bases and 8 bases respectively, with 17 bases between them. The CDR3 extends over 14 amino acids. The germline gives CDR1 WSHSY, CDR2 SAAADI. The CDR3 sequence: CASSGQIGERTQYF. The DNA of the CDR3 is TGCGCCAGCAGTGGGCAGATCGGTGAGAGAACCCAGTACTTC.

The rearrangement links TRBV25-1 to TRBJ1-5; 10 nucleotides agree with TRBD1. This CDR3 contains 14 residues. Germline loops: CDR1 MGHDK, CDR2 SYGVNS. The ends lost 4 bases at V and 7 bases at J; junction bases unmatched: 4. CDR3 DNA sequence: TGTGCCAGCAGTGGCAGGGACAGGGGCCAGCCCCAGCATTTT. Amino acids: CASSGRDRGQPQHF.

J is TRBJ2-1 and V is TRBV27; D call uncertain. V was trimmed by 2 bases and J by 8 bases, leaving 13 bases between them. The germline CDR1 and CDR2 sequences are MNHEY and SMNVEV (reference sequence). This CDR3 spans 14 amino acids. CDR3 region: CASSLGSTPYEQFF. CDR3 in DNA: TGTGCCAGCAGTTTAGGCTCAACACCCTATGAGCAGTTCTTC.

This sequence joins TRBV5-4 and TRBJ2-2; 8 bases map to TRBD1. From germline, CDR1 is SGHNT and CDR2 YYREEE (reference sequence). Trimming took 4 bases from V and 3 from J; bases not matched to a gene: 8. The CDR3 length is 16 residues. CDR3 residues: CASSQGASRDTGELFF. For the CDR3, the DNA is TGTGCCAGCAGCCAGGGGGCTAGCCGGGACACCGGGGAGCTGTTTTTT. Looking up the rest from reference TRBV5-4 and TRBJ2-2 gives the full variable domain: ETGVTQSPTHLIKTRGQQVTLRCSSQSGHNTVSWYQQALGQGPQFIFQYYREEENGRGNFPPRFSGLQFPNYSSELNVNALELDDSALYLCASSQGASRDTGELFFGEGSRLTVL.

This clone occurred once. This chain connects TRBV6-5 to TRBJ1-5, with 8 bases lining up with TRBD1. V was clipped by 6 bases and J by 9 bases; unmatched bases: 10. Germline V gene sequence: CDR1 MNHEY, CDR2 SVGAGI. The length of the CDR3 is 14 residues. The CDR3 sequence is CASSPGAGGRPQHF. CDR3 bases: TGTGCCAGCAGCCCCGGGGCAGGGGGCAGGCCCCAGCATTTT.

This clone was seen once. This chain links TRBV19 with TRBJ1-1; D is undetermined. Between the trimmed V and J ends, which lost 6 bases and 0 bases, there was a span of 11 bases. Germline assignment: CDR1 LNHDA and CDR2 SQIVND (reference sequence). This CDR3 has 14 residues. CDR3 coding DNA: TGTGCCAGTAGGGCTACAGCTTTGAACACTGAAGCTTTCTTT. This translates into CASRATALNTEAFF.

Written as DNA, the CDR3 is TGTGCCAGCAGCGTATGGATGGGAGAGAAGCCCCAGCATTTT. Its protein product is CASSVWMGEKPQHF. This chain uses TRBV9 with TRBJ1-5; D is ambiguous. The CDR3 length is 14 residues. Germline assignment: CDR1 SGDLS and CDR2 YYNGEE. The V gene lost 1 base and the J gene lost 8 bases, with 13 bases spanning the gap.

This clone was seen once. The rearrangement links TRBV25-1 to TRBJ2-6; D is ambiguous. Germline loops: CDR1 MGHDK, CDR2 SYGVNS. The V end lost 0 bases, the J end lost 0 bases, and 6 bases lay between the germline ends. The CDR3 totals 16 residues. Here the CDR3 reads CASSEYSTSGANVLTF. The CDR3 DNA reads as TGTGCCAGCAGTGAATATAGTACCTCTGGGGCCAACGTCCTGACTTTC.

This clone was detected once. The chain has TRBV10-3 and TRBJ2-5, with a tentative D call TRBD1 (5 bases). The CDR3 is made up of 14 amino acids. Trimming shortened V by 2 bases and J by 0 bases, and 7 bases separated the two germline ends. Per germline, CDR1 ENHRY and CDR2 SYGVKD. The CDR3 DNA follows: TGTGCCATCAGTGAGCTGACAGACCAAGAGACCCAGTACTTC. Translated: CAISELTDQETQYF.

The chain has TRBV7-9 and TRBJ1-1; no definite D call. Trimming cost V 5 bases and J 6 bases, with 13 bases left between them. Germline V gene lookup returns CDR1 SEHNR and CDR2 FQNEAQ (reference sequence). CDR3 length: 13 residues. In DNA, the CDR3 is TGTGCCAGCAGCCCCGTTTCGTTGTCTGAAGCTTTCTTT. Residues: CASSPVSLSEAFF.

The chain recombines TRBV5-4 with TRBJ2-5; a weak D match, TRBD2 (5 bases). V gave up 4 bases and J gave up 2 bases, with 18 bases separating them. Germline V gene data show CDR1 as SGHNT and CDR2 as YYREEE (reference sequence). The CDR3 length is 16 residues. CDR3 sequence: CASSESPATIQETQYF. The CDR3 coding sequence is TGTGCCAGCAGCGAGTCGCCAGCGACTATTCAAGAGACCCAGTACTTC. Filled out from reference TRBV5-4 and TRBJ2-5, the complete variable domain reads ETGVTQSPTHLIKTRGQQVTLRCSSQSGHNTVSWYQQALGQGPQFIFQYYREEENGRGNFPPRFSGLQFPNYSSELNVNALELDDSALYLCASSESPATIQETQYFGPGTRLLVL.

This clone was observed a single time. The chain links TRBV7-9 to TRBJ1-2, with D perhaps matching TRBD1 (5 bases). V lost 5 bases, J lost 2 bases, and 9 bases lay in between. The CDR3 spans 13 residues. CDR1 is SEHNR and CDR2 is FQNEAQ in the germline V gene (reference sequence). The CDR3 loop reads CASSPEGNYGYTF. The DNA of the CDR3 is TGTGCCAGCAGCCCCGAGGGGAACTATGGCTACACCTTC.

CDR3 amino acids: CASRGDYGKIGTGELFF. The DNA of the CDR3 is TGTGCCAGCAGGGGGGACTACGGGAAGATAGGCACCGGGGAGCTGTTTTTT. The chain is built from TRBV28 and TRBJ2-2, with TRBD2 matching 7 bases. Germline-derived CDR1 and CDR2 are MDHEN and SYDVKM. V lost 6 bases, J lost 4 bases, and 14 bases stayed unmatched. This CDR3 is 17 amino acids long.

This chain connects TRBV19 to TRBJ1-5, with a tentative D call TRBD1 (5 bases). Germline CDR1 reads LNHDA; CDR2 reads SQIVND (reference sequence). Trimming cost V 4 bases and J 3 bases, with 10 bases left between them. The CDR3 is made up of 14 amino acids. As DNA, the CDR3 is TGTGCCAGTAGTACCGACAGCTTCAATCAGCCCCAGCATTTT. Translated: CASSTDSFNQPQHF.

The J gene is TRBJ2-7, the V gene TRBV12-1; the table assigns TRBD2, which was not confirmed against the DNA. TRBV12-1 is deemed a pseudogene. This CDR3 is built from 15 residues. The DNA of the CDR3 is TGTGCCAGCAGCTCCCGGGAGCCCCTCTCCTACGAGCAGTACTTC. It is translated as CASSSREPLSYEQYF.

Points on this clone: Other DNA sequences of this sample code for an identical CDR3. The chain combines TRBV5-1 with TRBJ1-1, with D unresolved. V was trimmed by 4 bases and J by 2 bases, leaving 9 bases between them. CDR1 and CDR2 (germline): SGHRS, YFSETQ. The CDR3 extends over 13 amino acids. DNA for the CDR3: TGCGCCAGCAGCCTCGACACAAACACTGAAGCTTTCTTT. Its translation: CASSLDTNTEAFF.